These T cell receptor beta chains were read from a single sample in a study of T cell repertoires in cytomegalovirus infection. TCRdb itself ran the reads through MiXCR, one entry per CDR3 protein. The table lists 290,000 or so distinct CDR3 sequences, approximately 10% of them singletons, with approximately 2.4% in the top ten. Sequenced: PBMCs. All receptors come from a human donor in good health (CMV status not recorded). Some clones in this sample may be carry-over from other donors' samples. The CDR3 runs from the conserved cysteine through the conserved F or W. D genes are given only for firm matches. Clone size is stated in some rows and not others, as once, few, many or a class when expanded.

TRBJ2-3	TRBV20-1	TRBD2	many	CSARGNSGGRDTQYF	TGCAGTGCTAGAGGGAATAGCGGGGGAAGAGATACGCAGTATTTT
TRBJ2-7	TRBV5-1	.	many	CASSLTPGLSYEQYF	TGCGCCAGCAGCTTGACCCCGGGGCTATCCTACGAGCAGTACTTC
TRBJ1-6	TRBV6-5	.	.	CASRTTGLGSPLHF	TGTGCCAGCAGGACTACAGGGTTGGGTTCACCCCTCCACTTT
TRBJ1-2	TRBV19	.	few	CASRLGLNYGYTF	TGTGCCAGTAGACTAGGTCTCAACTATGGCTACACCTTC
TRBJ2-2	TRBV29-1	TRBD1	few	CSADRGAGELFF	TGCAGCGCAGACAGGGGCGCCGGGGAGCTGTTTTTT
TRBJ2-7	TRBV20-1	TRBD1	many	CSARDLRQGPPYEQYF	TGCAGTGCTAGAGATTTGCGACAGGGCCCACCCTACGAGCAGTACTTC
TRBJ2-7	TRBV29-1	.	many	CSVEVDRPYEQYF	TGCAGCGTTGAAGTAGACAGGCCCTACGAGCAGTACTTC
TRBJ1-1	TRBV2	.	.	CASRDSGTIKNTEAFF	TGTGCCAGCAGGGACTCCGGGACAATTAAGAACACTGAAGCTTTCTTT
TRBJ2-1	TRBV3-1	.	.	CASSLLHTGSYNEQFF	TGTGCCAGCAGCCTCCTCCACACGGGCTCCTACAATGAGCAGTTCTTC
TRBJ1-6	TRBV12-3/TRBV12-4	.	many	CASSFEGPHASPLHF	TGTGCCAGCAGTTTCGAGGGTCCCCATGCATCACCCCTCCACTTT